The next 23 T cell receptor beta chains were all read from a single sample in a study of T cell responses to AZD1222 COVID-19 vaccine. Sequencing used immunoSEQ multiplex PCR; TCRdb keeps in-frame clones, though not all of them. The sample has about 150,000 clones, approximately 90% seen once. Sequences were derived from peripheral blood, sampled on day 0 of AZD1222 vaccination. These TCRs come from an adult in good health.

CDR3 in amino acids: CASRDQSAYNSPLHF. Here the CDR3 DNA reads TGTGCCAGCAGGGACCAATCGGCGTATAATTCACCCCTCCACTTT. This rearrangement joins TRBV2 to TRBJ1-6, with D unclear. V gave up 6 bases and J gave up 4 bases, with 13 bases separating them. CDR1 is SNHLY and CDR2 is FYNNEI in the germline V gene. The CDR3 sequence is 15 residues long.

This chain connects TRBV18 to TRBJ1-2; no definite D call. The CDR3 is 16 amino acids. V was pared by 2 bases and J by 7 bases, with 20 bases between. Per germline, CDR1 KGHSH and CDR2 LQKENI. CDR3 protein: CASSPGVNPPVFGYTF. In DNA, the CDR3 is TGTGCCAGCTCACCAGGGGTGAACCCCCCAGTATTTGGCTACACCTTC.

This chain links TRBV19 with TRBJ1-2, with 7 bases aligning to TRBD1. CDR3 length: 12 amino acids. Unmatched junction bases numbered 4, after V lost 4 bases and J lost 8 bases. Looked up from germline, CDR1 is LNHDA and CDR2 is SQIVND (reference sequence). The DNA for the CDR3 is TGTGCCAGTAGTACCCGACAGGGAGGCTACACCTTC. This sequence encodes CASSTRQGGYTF.

This chain connects TRBV6-5 to TRBJ2-7; TRBD1 matches at 8 bases. The length of the CDR3 is 14 residues. In germline, CDR1 is MNHEY, CDR2 SVGAGI. With 6 bases clipped from V and 2 bases from J, the junction kept 6 bases outside the gene matches. For the CDR3, the DNA is TGTGCCAGCAGGGCGACAGGGGATACCTACGAGCAGTACTTC. Protein product: CASRATGDTYEQYF.

The chain couples TRBV2 to TRBJ1-2; the match to TRBD1 covers 8 bases. This CDR3 is 13 amino acids long. The germline V gene has CDR1 SNHLY and CDR2 FYNNEI. V shed 6 bases and J 7 bases; nucleotides not matched to a gene: 7. The CDR3 loop is CASRGGQAGGYTF. DNA for the CDR3: TGTGCCAGCAGGGGGGGACAGGCCGGTGGCTACACCTTC.

This clone was seen only once. The chain carries TRBV7-2 and TRBJ1-6, with TRBD1 identical over 7 bases. The J segment lost 4 bases and the V segment lost 0 bases, leaving 12 bases of the junction unmatched. This CDR3 contains 19 residues. Germline V CDR1 and CDR2: SGHTA, FQGNSA. The DNA for the CDR3 is TGTGCCAGCAGCTTAGCGGTACCACAGGGGAGGTCTTATAATTCACCCCTCCACTTT. The encoded protein is CASSLAVPQGRSYNSPLHF.

This clone is a singleton in its sample. The V call is TRBV29-1, the J call TRBJ2-3, with D hard to call. Germline V gene sequence: CDR1 SQVTM, CDR2 ANQGSEA. Trimming pared 3 bases from V and 3 bases from J, leaving 13 bases between. The length of the CDR3 is 14 residues. The CDR3, as DNA: TGCAGCGTTGAGCTAGGTATTCGAACAGATACGCAGTATTTT. It is translated as CSVELGIRTDTQYF.

CDR3 sequence reads: CASSLNGGRLAGAQYF. CDR3 DNA: TGTGCCAGCAGCTTAAATGGGGGCAGGCTAGCGGGAGCCCAGTACTTC. The chain recombines TRBV7-8 with TRBJ2-7, with 10 bases lining up with TRBD2. The CDR3 is 16 amino acids. V was clipped by 2 bases and J by 10 bases; unmatched bases: 14. Germline V CDR1 and CDR2: SGHVS, FQNEAQ.

The J gene is TRBJ1-6, the V gene TRBV12-1; the D segment call TRBD1 is taken from the table without a DNA check. TRBV12-1 counts as a pseudogene. CDR3 length: 10 amino acids. CDR3 sequence reads: CAGPNSPLHF. Written as DNA, the CDR3 is TGTGCCGGGCCCAACTCACCCCTCCACTTT.

This clone was found a few times. The chain recombines TRBV18 with TRBJ1-6; no clear D gene. The ends were cut back, 0 bases at V and 6 bases at J, with 18 bases in the middle. Germline CDR1 KGHSH, CDR2 LQKENI. This CDR3 comprises 18 residues. Here the CDR3 DNA reads TGTGCCAGCTCACCACCGATGGGCACCCGCCGGGCTAATTCACCCCTCCACTTT. As protein: CASSPPMGTRRANSPLHF.

The chain carries TRBV6-5 and TRBJ2-7; perhaps TRBD1 as D (6 bases). Germline CDR1 is MNHEY and CDR2 is SVGAGI. CDR3 length: 12 amino acids. Between the trimmed V and J ends, which lost 6 bases and 3 bases, there was a span of 9 bases. The CDR3 DNA is TGTGCCAGCAGGGGGGCGATCTACGAGCAGTACTTC. Protein product: CASRGAIYEQYF.

The chain uses TRBV30 and TRBJ1-1; 12 bases agree with TRBD1. The V segment lost 0 bases and the J segment 3 bases; nucleotides outside the gene matches: 8. Per germline, CDR1 GTSNPN and CDR2 SVGIG (reference sequence). This CDR3 is built from 17 residues. The CDR3 is CAWSVRGTGGRDTEAFF. CDR3 in DNA: TGTGCCTGGAGTGTACGGGGGACAGGGGGCCGGGACACTGAAGCTTTCTTT.

The J gene is TRBJ1-1, the V gene TRBV29-1; no definite D call. This CDR3 contains 8 residues. CDR1 is SQVTM and CDR2 is ANQGSEA in the germline V gene. V dropped 7 bases and J dropped 8 bases, with 5 bases sitting between them. The CDR3 DNA sequence: TGCAGCGGGCCCGAAGCTTTCTTT. Protein product: CSGPEAFF.

This chain links TRBV7-2 with TRBJ2-2; D gene ambiguous. This CDR3 has 15 amino acids. Germline loops: CDR1 SGHTA, CDR2 FQGNSA. The V gene lost 1 base and the J gene lost 3 bases, with 9 bases spanning the gap. The CDR3 sequence is CASSLGLLHTGELFF. Here the CDR3 DNA reads TGTGCCAGCAGCTTAGGACTGTTACACACCGGGGAGCTGTTTTTT.

The chain joins TRBV4-1 to TRBJ1-1; D gene ambiguous. Trimming shortened V by 4 bases and J by 1 base, and 10 bases separated the two germline ends. CDR1 is MGHRA, CDR2 YSYEKL, per germline. The CDR3 loop spans 14 amino acids. The CDR3 is CASSPPTRNTEAFF. DNA for the CDR3: TGCGCCAGCAGCCCACCGACAAGGAACACTGAAGCTTTCTTT.

The chain couples TRBV29-1 to TRBJ2-7; TRBD2 matches at 9 bases. CDR3 size: 12 residues. Germline V gene data show CDR1 as SQVTM and CDR2 as ANQGSEA. The junction had 9 bases not matched to a gene; V was cut back by 6 bases and J by 9 bases. The CDR3 DNA sequence: TGCAGCGTAGGACTAGCGTCGGCTCGGCAGTACTTC. It translates to CSVGLASARQYF.

This sequence joins TRBV7-2 and TRBJ2-1; the match to TRBD2 covers 10 bases. The CDR3 is made up of 15 amino acids. The V gene end was trimmed by 2 bases and the J gene end by 6 bases; junction bases not matched to a gene: 4. Germline assignment: CDR1 SGHTA and CDR2 FQGNSA. The CDR3 DNA reads as TGTGCCAGCAGCTTAAATAGCGGGGGGCCCAATGAGCAGTTCTTC. This gives the protein CASSLNSGGPNEQFF. The full variable domain, its missing parts supplied by reference TRBV7-2 and TRBJ2-1, is GAGVSQSPSNKVTEKGKDVELRCDPISGHTALYWYRQSLGQGLEFLIYFQGNSAPDKSGLPSDRFSAERTGGSVSTLTIQRTQQEDSAVYLCASSLNSGGPNEQFFGPGTRLTVL.

This chain uses TRBV6-2 or TRBV6-3 with TRBJ2-1, with D possibly being TRBD2 (6 bases). Germline V gene data show CDR1 as MNHEY and CDR2 as SVGEGT. The V and J ends lost 2 bases and 10 bases respectively, with 15 bases between them. This CDR3 comprises 14 residues. CDR3 protein: CASSYAWGDGEQFF. CDR3 bases: TGTGCCAGCAGTTACGCCTGGGGGGATGGCGAGCAGTTCTTC.

The V gene is TRBV13, the J gene TRBJ2-7; D tentatively fits TRBD1 or TRBD2 (6 bases each). V was trimmed by 5 bases and J by 3 bases, leaving 11 bases between them. The length of the CDR3 is 13 residues. CDR1 and CDR2 (germline): PRHDT, FYEKMQ (reference sequence). Here the CDR3 DNA reads TGTGCCAGCAGCCTCGGGGGCCACTACGAGCAGTACTTC. It translates to CASSLGGHYEQYF.

The DNA of the CDR3 is TGTGCCACATCTCTAAGGATGAACAATGAGCAGTTCTTC. Residues: CATSLRMNNEQFF. J is TRBJ2-1 and V is TRBV19; D remains ambiguous. The CDR3 length is 13 residues. CDR1 and CDR2 from the germline V gene are LNHDA and SQIVND (reference sequence). The ends were cut back, 10 bases at V and 5 bases at J, with 15 bases in the middle.

The J gene is TRBJ1-2, the V gene TRBV5-1, with no clear D. Per germline, CDR1 SGHRS and CDR2 YFSETQ. This CDR3 contains 14 residues. The ends were cut back, 1 base at V and 4 bases at J, with 11 bases in the middle. CDR3 in DNA: TGCGCCAGCAGCTTGATTGCGGAAACCTATGGCTACACCTTC. Translated, it gives CASSLIAETYGYTF.

The J gene is TRBJ2-7, the V gene TRBV6-2 or TRBV6-3; no reliable D call. The length of the CDR3 is 14 residues. Germline V gene data show CDR1 as MNHEY and CDR2 as SVGEGT. Trimming left V 5 bases short and J 5 bases short, with 16 bases between. CDR3 sequence: CASSTTALGNEQYF. The CDR3 coding sequence is TGTGCCAGCAGTACCACAGCGTTGGGGAACGAGCAGTACTTC.

The gene calls are TRBV10-3 and TRBJ2-3; the D gene could be TRBD1 or TRBD2 (5 bases each). The CDR3 length is 17 residues. CDR1 is ENHRY, CDR2 SYGVKD, per germline. The V gene lost 10 bases and the J gene lost 0 bases, with 23 bases spanning the gap. The DNA for the CDR3 is TGTGCCACCCAAGGCGTCGGACTGCAGGGCAGCACAGATACGCAGTATTTT. Its translation: CATQGVGLQGSTDTQYF.